The 5 T cell receptor beta chains below come from one sample, sequenced in a study of T cell responses to AZD1222 COVID-19 vaccine (dated by TCRdb to about 2021). Libraries were constructed by the immunoSEQ multiplex PCR assay. This immuneACCESS table, as held by TCRdb, lists in-frame sequences with V and J called but not all clones. Of the missing ones, under half trace to an unresolved V gene in checked studies; the others have no known cause. The sample includes roughly 130,000 clones, with around 90% observed a single time. About 3% of the sample lies in the top ten. Read against the paper, the sample's time point label means: baseline before first vaccination. The sample was peripheral blood, taken on day 0 of AZD1222 vaccination. Receptors were obtained from an adult in good health.

The CDR3 nucleotides are TGTGCCAGCAGTTTAGGGACAGGAATGTTTATTTCTGGAAACACCATATATTTT. Amino acids: CASSLGTGMFISGNTIYF. The chain joins TRBV28 to TRBJ1-3; the match to TRBD1 covers 8 bases. In germline, CDR1 is MDHEN, CDR2 SYDVKM. The CDR3 runs 18 residues. Trimming cost V 2 bases and J 1 base; bases outside gene matches: 10.

This chain links TRBV7-8 with TRBJ2-7; TRBD2 aligns across 8 bases. The V and J ends lost 1 base and 5 bases, in that order; junction bases with no gene match: 7. CDR1 and CDR2 from the germline V gene are SGHVS and FQNEAQ. The CDR3 runs 15 residues. CDR3 in DNA: TGTGCCAGCAGCTTAGTAGCGGGATATACCAACGAGCAGTACTTC. It encodes CASSLVAGYTNEQYF.

This chain connects TRBV5-6 to TRBJ2-1, with TRBD1 matching over 7 bases. Germline CDR1 is SGHDT and CDR2 is YYEEEE. The CDR3 spans 15 residues. The trim removed 6 bases at V and 4 bases at J, leaving 10 bases unmatched. The CDR3 here is CASTERGRLYNEQFF. In DNA, the CDR3 is TGTGCCAGCACCGAGAGGGGGCGCTTGTACAATGAGCAGTTCTTC.

V usage is TRBV19 and J usage is TRBJ2-7; TRBD2 aligns across 11 bases. Germline-derived CDR1 and CDR2 are LNHDA and SQIVND (reference sequence). The CDR3 contains 15 residues. Unmatched junction bases numbered 10, after V lost 6 bases and J lost 6 bases. CDR3 region: CASREGRLAGSEQYF. CDR3 coding DNA: TGTGCCAGTAGGGAGGGACGACTAGCGGGATCCGAGCAGTACTTC.

This rearrangement joins TRBV14 to TRBJ2-1, with TRBD2 matching 10 bases. J was trimmed by 6 bases and V by 3 bases; bases with no gene match: 14. Germline V gives CDR1 SGHDN, CDR2 FVKESK. CDR3 length equals 18 residues. The CDR3 spells CASSQGASGRAILNEQFF. In DNA, the CDR3 is TGTGCCAGCAGCCAGGGGGCCAGCGGGAGGGCAATCCTCAATGAGCAGTTCTTC.